This is a list of T cell receptor beta chains from one sample in a study of blood T cell dynamics during melanoma immunotherapy. Profiled with immunoSEQ multiplex PCR; TCRdb holds only in-frame clones, not every one. The profile shows about 11,000 clones, approximately 91% of them singletons. The sample here was blood, taken from a patient treated with checkpoint blockade. The receptors here all came from a human donor with melanoma. Each CDR3 is given without its conserved first and last residue.

CDR3aa: ASSEGYEQY; v_gene: TRBV27; j_gene: NA
CDR3aa: ASSSELGAYEQY; v_gene: TRBV27; j_gene: NA
CDR3aa: AWSGSALGNSPLH; v_gene: TRBV30; j_gene: TRBJ1-6
CDR3aa: ASGLARQTDTQY; v_gene: TRBV6-5; j_gene: TRBJ2-3
CDR3aa: AISGGQGTEAF; v_gene: TRBV10-3; j_gene: TRBJ1-1
CDR3aa: ASSLAGVNTEAF; v_gene: TRBV11-3; j_gene: TRBJ1-1
CDR3aa: SVVAGGYEQY; v_gene: TRBV29-1; j_gene: TRBJ2-7
CDR3aa: ASSQDLPGGELF; v_gene: TRBV14; j_gene: TRBJ2-2
CDR3aa: SVGTGGNTIY; v_gene: TRBV29-1; j_gene: TRBJ1-3
CDR3aa: ASSSDRRNYGYT; v_gene: TRBV2; j_gene: TRBJ1-2
CDR3aa: SVRQNQETQY; v_gene: TRBV29-1; j_gene: TRBJ2-5
CDR3aa: ASSERVTAGELF; v_gene: TRBV6-1; j_gene: TRBJ2-2
CDR3aa: AWSVMAGGAYGYT; v_gene: TRBV30; j_gene: TRBJ1-2
CDR3aa: ASSTLGQPQH; v_gene: TRBV7-2; j_gene: TRBJ1-5
CDR3aa: ASSTGTSGGAGKTQY; v_gene: TRBV7-2; j_gene: TRBJ2-5
CDR3aa: ASSFKPQETQY; v_gene: TRBV27; j_gene: TRBJ2-5
CDR3aa: ASTPEYSGNTIY; v_gene: TRBV6-6; j_gene: TRBJ1-3
CDR3aa: ASSGIYGYT; v_gene: TRBV6-1; j_gene: TRBJ1-2
CDR3aa: ASSITDMSNEKLF; v_gene: TRBV5-1; j_gene: TRBJ1-4
CDR3aa: ASSPGGPLGEKLF; v_gene: TRBV7-2; j_gene: TRBJ1-4
CDR3aa: ASRDRVHEQY; v_gene: TRBV9; j_gene: TRBJ2-7
CDR3aa: SVLGTDHEKLF; v_gene: TRBV29-1; j_gene: TRBJ1-4
CDR3aa: ASSLNPRGQGNSPLH; v_gene: TRBV7-2; j_gene: TRBJ1-6
CDR3aa: ASSPQGGFAGELF; v_gene: TRBV6-1; j_gene: TRBJ2-2